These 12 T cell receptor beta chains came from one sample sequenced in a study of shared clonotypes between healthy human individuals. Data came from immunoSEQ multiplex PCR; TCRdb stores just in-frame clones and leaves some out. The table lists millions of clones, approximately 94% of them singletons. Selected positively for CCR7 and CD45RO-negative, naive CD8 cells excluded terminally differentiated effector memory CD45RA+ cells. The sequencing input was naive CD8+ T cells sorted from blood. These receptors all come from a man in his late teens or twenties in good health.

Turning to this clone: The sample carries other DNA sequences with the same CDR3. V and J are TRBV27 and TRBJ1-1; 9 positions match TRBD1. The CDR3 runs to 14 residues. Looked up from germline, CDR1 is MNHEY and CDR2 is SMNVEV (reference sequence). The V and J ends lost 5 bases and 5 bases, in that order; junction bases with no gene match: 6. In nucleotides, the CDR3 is TGTGCCAGCAGTACGGACAGGGGAAGAACTGAAGCTTTCTTT. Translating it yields CASSTDRGRTEAFF.

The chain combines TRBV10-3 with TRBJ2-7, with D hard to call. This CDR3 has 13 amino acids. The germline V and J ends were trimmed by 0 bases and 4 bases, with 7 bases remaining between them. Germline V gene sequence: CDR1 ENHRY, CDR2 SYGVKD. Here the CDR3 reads CAISESWEYEQYF. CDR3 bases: TGTGCCATCAGTGAGTCTTGGGAATACGAGCAGTACTTC.

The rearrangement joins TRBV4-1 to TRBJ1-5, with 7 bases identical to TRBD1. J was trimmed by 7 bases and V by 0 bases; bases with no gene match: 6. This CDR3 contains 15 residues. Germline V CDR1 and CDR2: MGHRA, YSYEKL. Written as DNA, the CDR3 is TGCGCCAGCAGCCAAGATCAGACAGGGATGCAGCCCCAGCATTTT. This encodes CASSQDQTGMQPQHF.

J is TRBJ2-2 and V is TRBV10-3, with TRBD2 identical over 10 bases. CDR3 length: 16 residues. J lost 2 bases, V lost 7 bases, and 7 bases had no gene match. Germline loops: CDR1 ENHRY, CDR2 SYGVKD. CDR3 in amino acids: CAITPSGSQNTGELFF. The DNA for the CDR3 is TGTGCCATCACCCCTAGCGGGAGTCAAAACACCGGGGAGCTGTTTTTT.

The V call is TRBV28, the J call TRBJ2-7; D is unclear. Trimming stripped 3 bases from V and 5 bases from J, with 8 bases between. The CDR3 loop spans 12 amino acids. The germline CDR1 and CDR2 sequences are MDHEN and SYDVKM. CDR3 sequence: CASSLLRNEQYF. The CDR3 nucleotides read TGTGCCAGCAGTTTGTTACGGAACGAGCAGTACTTC. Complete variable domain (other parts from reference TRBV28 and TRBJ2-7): DVKVTQSSRYLVKRTGEKVFLECVQDMDHENMFWYRQDPGLGLRLIYFSYDVKMKEKGDIPEGYSVSREKKERFSLILESASTNQTSMYLCASSLLRNEQYFGPGTRLTVT.

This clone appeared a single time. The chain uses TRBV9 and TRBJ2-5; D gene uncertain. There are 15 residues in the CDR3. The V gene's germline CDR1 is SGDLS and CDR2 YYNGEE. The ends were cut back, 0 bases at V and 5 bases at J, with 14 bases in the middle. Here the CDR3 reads CASSVETGSAETQYF. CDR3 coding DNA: TGTGCCAGCAGCGTAGAGACGGGTTCTGCGGAGACCCAGTACTTC.

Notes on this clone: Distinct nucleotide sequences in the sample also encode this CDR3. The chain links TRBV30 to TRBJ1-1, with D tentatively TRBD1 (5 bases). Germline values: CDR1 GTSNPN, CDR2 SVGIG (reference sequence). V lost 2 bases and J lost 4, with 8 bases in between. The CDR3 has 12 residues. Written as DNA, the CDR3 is TGTGCCTGGAGTCCTGGGGGCACTGAAGCTTTCTTT. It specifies CAWSPGGTEAFF.

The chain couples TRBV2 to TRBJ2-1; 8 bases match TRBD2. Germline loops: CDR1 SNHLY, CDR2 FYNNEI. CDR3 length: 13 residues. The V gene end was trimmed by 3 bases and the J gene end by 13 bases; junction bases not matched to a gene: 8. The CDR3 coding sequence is TGTGCCAGCAGTGATGTCGGACTAGCTTTACAGTTCTTC. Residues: CASSDVGLALQFF.

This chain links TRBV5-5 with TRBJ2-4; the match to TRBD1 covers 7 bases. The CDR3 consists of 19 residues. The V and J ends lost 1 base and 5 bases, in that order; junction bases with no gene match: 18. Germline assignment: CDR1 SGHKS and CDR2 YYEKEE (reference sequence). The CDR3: CASSLTPAGGIIDENIQYF. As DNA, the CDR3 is TGTGCCAGCAGCTTGACACCCGCAGGGGGTATCATCGACGAAAACATTCAGTACTTC.

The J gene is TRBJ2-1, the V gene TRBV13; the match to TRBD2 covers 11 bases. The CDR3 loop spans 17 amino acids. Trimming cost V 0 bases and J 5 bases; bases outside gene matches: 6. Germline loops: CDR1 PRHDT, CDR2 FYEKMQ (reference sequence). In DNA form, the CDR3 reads TGTGCCAGCAGCTTAGGGCTAGCGGGAGGATCCCACAATGAGCAGTTCTTC. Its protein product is CASSLGLAGGSHNEQFF.

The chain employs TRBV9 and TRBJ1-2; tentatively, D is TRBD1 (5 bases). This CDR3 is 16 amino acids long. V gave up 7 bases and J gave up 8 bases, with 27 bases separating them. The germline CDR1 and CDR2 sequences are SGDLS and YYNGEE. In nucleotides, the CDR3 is TGTGCCAGCGCGGATAGCAGGGAGCTCGGAGGAAGGGGCTACACCTTC. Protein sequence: CASADSRELGGRGYTF. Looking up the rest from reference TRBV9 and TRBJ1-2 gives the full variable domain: DSGVTQTPKHLITATGQRVTLRCSPRSGDLSVYWYQQSLDQGLQFLIQYYNGEERAKGNILERFSAQQFPDLHSELNLSSLELGDSALYFCASADSRELGGRGYTFGSGTRLTVV.

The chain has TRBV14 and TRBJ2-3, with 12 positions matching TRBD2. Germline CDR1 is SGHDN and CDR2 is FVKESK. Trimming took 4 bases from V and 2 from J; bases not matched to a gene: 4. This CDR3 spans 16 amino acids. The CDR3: CASSLRTSGNTDTQYF. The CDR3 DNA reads TGTGCCAGCAGCCTCAGGACTAGCGGGAACACAGATACGCAGTATTTT.